Given below is one TCR beta chain in context. Antigen specificity is unknown. Here immunoSEQ multiplex PCR was the method, and the copy in TCRdb shows in-frame clones only, minus some. The profile shows under 400,000 clones, 86% of them singletons. This sample was included in a study of cytomegalovirus exposure and HLA in healthy donors. Findings of the study overall: In vitro data verified three CMV-associated chains as specific for CMV antigens.

V was trimmed by 1 base and J by 5 bases, leaving 15 bases between them. Germline CDR1 is MGHRA and CDR2 is YSYEKL. The CDR3 spans 16 residues. The chain joins TRBV4-1 to TRBJ1-5, with D uncertain. The TCR sequence derives from a young woman in good health and CMV-seronegative. Specimen: PBMCs. The CDR3 coding sequence is TGCGCCAGCAGCCAAGTTTTCGCAGGAAGATATCAGCCCCAGCATTTT. It translates to CASSQVFAGRYQPQHF.